This T cell receptor (beta chain) comes out of a study of shared clonotypes between healthy human individuals. Study results and caveats: A few donors held approximately 4.5% of naive CD4 clonotypes in common. A limitation of the genetic and exposure-history diversity represented arose from few donors. Non-shared clonotypes showed lower generation probabilities than clonotypes common to all four donors.

Points on this clone: Its antigen is still unknown.

Terminally differentiated effector memory CD45RA+ cells were left out of the naive CD8 fraction, which was CD45RO-negative and positively selected for CCR7. The donor cohort consisted entirely of Caucasian adults residing in Nashville, Tennessee. Sequencing used immunoSEQ multiplex PCR; TCRdb keeps in-frame clones, though not all of them. This sample yields about 2.1 million clones, of which around 93% are seen a single time; less than 2% belongs to the top ten. V lost 5 bases and J 3 bases, leaving 14 bases between the germline ends. The CDR3 runs 14 residues. The germline V gene encodes CDR1 SGHDN and CDR2 FVKESK.

The chain joins TRBV14 to TRBJ2-7, with D possibly matching TRBD2 (6 bases). The TCR comes from a man aged 18 to 29 in good health. Some clones in this sample may be carry-over from other donors' samples. The specimen was naive CD8+ T cells from PBMCs. In nucleotides, the CDR3 is TGTGCCAGCAGCTACATCGGAGGGGACTACGAGCAGTACTTC. Its protein product is CASSYIGGDYEQYF.